Listed here are 20 T cell receptor beta chains from one sample, sequenced in a study of blood T cell repertoires in COVID-19 (dated by TCRdb to 2018 to 2020). Receptors were amplified or captured by the immunoSEQ multiplex PCR assay. In its TCRdb copy, this immuneACCESS table keeps in-frame sequences only and misses some clones. Where compared with another copy, unresolved V genes explain less than half of these, and the others have no known cause. The sample table records about 270,000 clones; 75% to 90% of these occur just once. The ten largest clones capture about 11% of the sample. The sample was peripheral blood. The source is a woman aged 65 to 85 with acute or convalescent COVID-19.

V gene TRBV5-4 combines with J gene TRBJ2-5, with 15 bases lining up with TRBD2. V trimming: 3 bases; J trimming: 4 bases; junction bases outside the gene matches: 10. The length of the CDR3 is 18 residues. The germline V gene has CDR1 SGHNT and CDR2 YYREEE (reference sequence). The CDR3 sequence: CASSWRTSGGAGRETQYF. CDR3 DNA: TGTGCCAGCAGCTGGAGGACTAGCGGGGGGGCAGGCCGAGAGACCCAGTACTTC.

The V gene is TRBV2, the J gene TRBJ2-7; 11 bases fit TRBD2. This CDR3 is built from 15 residues. The germline CDR1 and CDR2 sequences are SNHLY and FYNNEI. V dropped 2 bases and J dropped 4; count of bases not matched to a gene: 4. The CDR3 protein is CASSERASGGYEQYF. The CDR3 coding sequence is TGTGCCAGCAGTGAAAGGGCTAGCGGGGGGTACGAGCAGTACTTC.

The CDR3 reads CASSAGTINTGELFF. The CDR3 DNA follows: TGTGCCAGCAGCGCCGGGACTATTAACACCGGGGAGCTGTTTTTT. J is TRBJ2-2 and V is TRBV11-3; TRBD2 matches at 7 bases. This CDR3 has 15 amino acids. With V trimmed by 5 bases and J by 2 bases, 5 bases remained unmatched. Germline CDR1 is SGHNT and CDR2 is YENEEA. Combining the CDR3 with reference TRBV11-3 and TRBJ2-2 gives the whole variable domain EAGVVQSPRYKIIEKKQPVAFWCNPISGHNTLYWYLQNLGQGPELLIRYENEEAVDDSQLPKDRFSAERLKGVDSTLKIQPAELGDSAVYLCASSAGTINTGELFFGEGSRLTVL.

The chain employs TRBV6-5 and TRBJ1-5, with a weak D call TRBD1 (5 bases). V lost 7 bases to trimming and J lost 4 bases, with 17 bases between them. This CDR3 is 15 amino acids long. The germline V gene encodes CDR1 MNHEY and CDR2 SVGAGI. The CDR3 sequence is CASTVAQAQNQPQHF. CDR3 DNA sequence: TGTGCCAGCACTGTCGCACAGGCTCAAAATCAGCCCCAGCATTTT.

The chain is built from TRBV14 and TRBJ1-3; weak D call: TRBD1 (5 bases). Germline-derived CDR1 and CDR2 are SGHDN and FVKESK. This CDR3 comprises 17 residues. The germline V and J ends were trimmed by 0 bases and 3 bases, with 15 bases remaining between them. CDR3 sequence reads: CASSQDGARGGGNTIYF. CDR3 coding DNA: TGTGCCAGCAGCCAAGATGGGGCCCGAGGCGGTGGAAACACCATATATTTT.

This chain connects TRBV5-4 to TRBJ2-1; tentative D call: TRBD2 (7 bases). CDR3 length equals 14 residues. Germline lookup yields CDR1 SGHNT and CDR2 YYREEE (reference sequence). V lost 5 bases and J 5 bases, leaving 14 bases between the germline ends. The CDR3 spells CASSWGGGDNEQFF. The CDR3 nucleotides read TGTGCCAGCAGTTGGGGGGGCGGAGACAATGAGCAGTTCTTC.

Only a few counts were recorded for this clone. The CDR3 spells CASSQDRAGTEAFF. The CDR3, as DNA: TGTGCCAGCAGCCAGGACAGGGCGGGCACTGAAGCTTTCTTT. The chain couples TRBV6-5 to TRBJ1-1, with 8 bases aligning to TRBD1. V lost 6 bases, J lost 4 bases, and 7 bases stayed unmatched. Per germline, CDR1 MNHEY and CDR2 SVGAGI. The CDR3 runs to 14 residues.

The rearrangement links TRBV2 to TRBJ2-1; D may be TRBD1 (5 bases). From germline, CDR1 is SNHLY and CDR2 FYNNEI. This CDR3 spans 15 amino acids. V was cut by 8 bases and J by 7 bases, with 21 bases left in between. The CDR3 DNA is TGTGCCAGCCTTGGGGTAAGGGGCCGATTGAATGAGCAGTTCTTC. Translation: CASLGVRGRLNEQFF.

CDR3 amino acids: CATSRALRDTIYF. The CDR3 DNA is TGTGCCACCAGCAGAGCCCTTCGGGACACCATATATTTT. The chain carries TRBV15 and TRBJ1-3; D is unresolved. The CDR3 is made up of 13 amino acids. V dropped 1 base and J dropped 8 bases, with 9 bases sitting between them. CDR1 is LNHNV, CDR2 YYDKDF, per germline (reference sequence).

Notes on this clone: Other DNA variants within this sample encode the same CDR3. As DNA, the CDR3 is TGTGCCAGCAGCTTAGGGACAGAGAACACTGAAGCTTTCTTT. Its translation is CASSLGTENTEAFF. The chain joins TRBV7-9 to TRBJ1-1, with a weak D call TRBD1 (6 bases). The V and J ends lost 1 base and 1 base respectively, with 7 bases between them. There are 14 residues in the CDR3. The germline gives CDR1 SEHNR, CDR2 FQNEAQ (reference sequence).

The V gene is TRBV7-9, the J gene TRBJ2-1; 11 bases line up with TRBD2. The trim removed 5 bases at V and 7 bases at J, leaving 7 bases unmatched. CDR1 is SEHNR, CDR2 FQNEAQ, per germline (reference sequence). The CDR3 consists of 15 residues. Written as DNA, the CDR3 is TGTGCCAGCAGCATATTAGCGGGGGGGCGGAATGAGCAGTTCTTC. Translation gives CASSILAGGRNEQFF.

V is TRBV15 and J is TRBJ2-1, with TRBD1 identical over 11 bases. The V and J ends lost 1 base and 4 bases, in that order; junction bases with no gene match: 9. The CDR3 has 18 amino acids. The germline V gene encodes CDR1 LNHNV and CDR2 YYDKDF (reference sequence). The CDR3, as DNA: TGTGCCACCAGCAGAGCTCGCGACCGGGACAGGGGGTACAATGAGCAGTTCTTC. This codes for CATSRARDRDRGYNEQFF.

This chain links TRBV3-1 (or the pseudogene TRBV3-2) with TRBJ2-5; no definite D call. Germline V gene lookup returns CDR1 LGHDT and CDR2 YNNKEL (reference sequence). There are 15 residues in the CDR3. Trimming removed 0 bases from V and 1 base from J, with 9 bases in between. The CDR3 DNA is TGTGCCAGCAGCCAAGACCTGGGCCTCCAAGAGACCCAGTACTTC. Its protein is CASSQDLGLQETQYF.

Here the CDR3 reads CASSPILNQPQHF. The CDR3 nucleotides are TGTGCCAGCTCACCCATACTTAATCAGCCCCAGCATTTT. The V gene is TRBV18, the J gene TRBJ1-5; no clear D gene. The CDR3 is 13 residues long. The V gene lost 3 bases and the J gene lost 4 bases, with 7 bases spanning the gap. Germline CDR1 is KGHSH and CDR2 is LQKENI. The variable domain in full, with the rest retrieved from reference TRBV18 and TRBJ1-5, is NAGVMQNPRHLVRRRGQEARLRCSPMKGHSHVYWYRQLPEEGLKFMVYLQKENIIDESGMPKERFSAEFPKEGPSILRIQQVVRGDSAAYFCASSPILNQPQHFGDGTRLSIL.

About this clone: Different DNA sequences within this sample yield the same CDR3. V and J are TRBV11-2 and TRBJ2-3; no definite D call. CDR3 length equals 13 residues. With 3 bases removed from V and 1 base from J, the gap between germline ends came to 5 bases. Germline V gives CDR1 SGHAT, CDR2 FQNNGV. The CDR3 region has the DNA TGTGCCAGCAGCTTTCCCGGCACAGATACGCAGTATTTT. Protein: CASSFPGTDTQYF.

The chain links TRBV5-1 to TRBJ2-5; TRBD1 matches at 11 bases. This CDR3 region has 17 residues. Germline values: CDR1 SGHRS, CDR2 YFSETQ. The ends lost 2 bases at V and 6 bases at J; junction bases unmatched: 12. CDR3 DNA: TGCGCCAGCAGCTTAACCCATACCGGGACAGGGGGTCAGACCCAGTACTTC. It yields the protein CASSLTHTGTGGQTQYF.

The rearrangement links TRBV3-1 (or the pseudogene TRBV3-2) to TRBJ1-2; no clear D gene. This CDR3 is 13 amino acids long. Germline assignment: CDR1 LGHDT and CDR2 YNNKEL (reference sequence). V lost 5 bases and J lost 8, with 15 bases in between. The CDR3 DNA reads as TGTGCCAGCAGCTTCTTAGGGAGGAAGGGCTACACCTTC. Protein: CASSFLGRKGYTF.

This chain joins TRBV10-3 and TRBJ1-4; the D is unclear. This CDR3 has 16 residues. CDR1 is ENHRY and CDR2 is SYGVKD in the germline V gene. Trimming took 0 bases from V and 8 from J, leaving 16 bases between them. DNA for the CDR3: TGTGCCATCAGTGAGTCGAACCCGGGGATAGGAGAAAAACTGTTTTTT. Its protein is CAISESNPGIGEKLFF.

The chain links TRBV18 to TRBJ2-1; perhaps TRBD1 as D (8 bases). CDR3 length: 15 amino acids. In germline, CDR1 is KGHSH, CDR2 LQKENI. Trimming shortened V by 4 bases and J by 9 bases, and 19 bases separated the two germline ends. The CDR3 loop is CASSLVQGGSGEQFF. CDR3 bases: TGTGCCAGCTCACTTGTACAGGGGGGGTCCGGTGAGCAGTTCTTC.

This rearrangement joins TRBV12-3 or TRBV12-4 to TRBJ1-2; D gene uncertain. The length of the CDR3 is 11 residues. The V and J ends lost 6 bases and 4 bases respectively, with 6 bases between them. The CDR3 DNA is TGTGCCAGCAGCCGTTTCTATGGCTACACCTTC. Residues: CASSRFYGYTF.